This TCR beta chain was profiled in a study of T cells in Graves' hyperthyroidism and ophthalmopathy. The TCR beta CDR3 regions underwent amplification using RNA transcripts as the source. RT-PCR in the first round (using the HTBI primer set) targeted the TCR CDR3. TCRdb used MiXCR to reprocess the multiplex PCR reads, holding one entry per CDR3 protein. Of about 360,000 distinct CDR3 sequences listed, approximately 13% were seen once; the top ten hold 9.2%. This clonotype was seen ten or more times. The V and J ends lost 4 bases and 6 bases respectively, with 12 bases between them. The CDR3 consists of 14 residues. The V gene's germline CDR1 is MDHEN and CDR2 SYDVKM.

The sequenced sample consisted of blood. The clonotype originates from a woman between 18 and 30 years old with Graves' hyperthyroidism. V and J are TRBV28 and TRBJ2-2, with D possibly being TRBD1 (5 bases). The chain's CDR3 is CASSSRPRAGELFF. Written as DNA, the CDR3 is TGTGCCAGCAGTTCCCGCCCCAGGGCCGGGGAGCTGTTTTTT.